These 9 T cell receptor beta chains originate from one sample sequenced in a study of blood T cell repertoires in COVID-19. The protocol was immunoSEQ multiplex PCR, while the TCRdb copy is restricted to in-frame clones and leaves out a portion. The sample contains a few hundred thousand clones, 65% to 85% of which appear only once. The sample consisted of peripheral blood. These receptors all come from a person aged 70 to 79 with COVID-19, enrolled during active disease.

The J gene is TRBJ1-1, the V gene TRBV13; no definite D call. Germline V gene lookup returns CDR1 PRHDT and CDR2 FYEKMQ (reference sequence). V was trimmed by 6 bases and J by 3 bases, leaving 14 bases between them. The CDR3 extends over 14 amino acids. CDR3 bases: TGTGCCAGCAGGCGAAACAGTGACGACACTGAAGCTTTCTTT. Residues: CASRRNSDDTEAFF.

This chain links TRBV5-1 with TRBJ1-2, with D maybe TRBD1 (5 bases). V shed 0 bases and J shed 10 bases, with 19 bases lying between them. The CDR3 consists of 15 residues. From germline, CDR1 is SGHRS and CDR2 YFSETQ. In nucleotides, the CDR3 is TGCGCCAGCAGCTTGGTGCCGGGGGGTTCTATGGACTACACCTTC. Amino acid sequence: CASSLVPGGSMDYTF.

The CDR3 coding sequence is TGTGCCATCGGAGATGCGACGGGGAGGGAAACCGGGGAGCTGTTTTTT. The encoded protein is CAIGDATGRETGELFF. The chain combines TRBV10-3 with TRBJ2-2, with 7 bases lining up with TRBD2. J gave up 5 bases and V 8 bases, and 14 bases lay outside the gene matches. Germline CDR1 and CDR2: ENHRY and SYGVKD. The CDR3 spans 16 residues.

The chain has TRBV18 and TRBJ2-3; 10 bases align to TRBD1. CDR1 and CDR2 from the germline V gene are KGHSH and LQKENI. CDR3 size: 16 residues. The junction had 8 bases not matched to a gene; V was cut back by 4 bases and J by 4 bases. The DNA of the CDR3 is TGTGCCAGCTCACAAAGAGGACAGGGGGAGGCAGATACGCAGTATTTT. The encoded protein is CASSQRGQGEADTQYF.

CDR3 nucleotide sequence: TGTGCCAGCAGCCAAGGGGGGGGTGGCTACTATGGCTACACCTTC. Protein product: CASSQGGGGYYGYTF. The J gene is TRBJ1-2, the V gene TRBV3-1 (or the pseudogene TRBV3-2); possible D gene TRBD1, 5 bases. The CDR3 totals 15 residues. V was pared by 1 base and J by 3 bases, with 12 bases between. From germline, CDR1 is LGHDT and CDR2 YNNKEL (reference sequence).

V is TRBV9 and J is TRBJ1-1; no clear D gene. This CDR3 region has 14 residues. Germline lookup yields CDR1 SGDLS and CDR2 YYNGEE. V shed 0 bases and J shed 4 bases, with 10 bases lying between them. CDR3 region: CASSVERVPTEAFF. CDR3 sequence (DNA): TGTGCCAGCAGCGTAGAGCGGGTACCCACTGAAGCTTTCTTT.

The CDR3 reads CASSLRPLGTTPANYGYTF. CDR3 coding DNA: TGTGCCAGCAGTTTACGGCCCCTCGGGACAACACCTGCAAACTATGGCTACACCTTC. V gene TRBV27 combines with J gene TRBJ1-2, with D perhaps matching TRBD1 (6 bases). V was trimmed by 2 bases and J by 2 bases, leaving 24 bases between them. The CDR3 runs 19 residues. Germline V gives CDR1 MNHEY, CDR2 SMNVEV (reference sequence).

The chain joins TRBV6-6 to TRBJ2-7, with D unclear. Trimming took 2 bases from V and 2 from J, leaving 7 bases between them. CDR3 length: 13 residues. Germline CDR1 is MNHNY and CDR2 is SVGAGI (reference sequence). The DNA of the CDR3 is TGTGCCAGCAGTTACGGCTTGACCTACGAGCAGTACTTC. This encodes CASSYGLTYEQYF.

This chain uses TRBV24-1 with TRBJ1-4; possibly TRBD1 for D (6 bases). Germline V gives CDR1 KGHDR, CDR2 SFDVKD. The CDR3 has 15 amino acids. V was cut by 4 bases and J by 5 bases, with 13 bases left in between. This CDR3 is CATSETTGRNEKLFF. Written as DNA, the CDR3 is TGTGCCACCAGTGAAACGACAGGACGGAATGAAAAACTGTTTTTT.